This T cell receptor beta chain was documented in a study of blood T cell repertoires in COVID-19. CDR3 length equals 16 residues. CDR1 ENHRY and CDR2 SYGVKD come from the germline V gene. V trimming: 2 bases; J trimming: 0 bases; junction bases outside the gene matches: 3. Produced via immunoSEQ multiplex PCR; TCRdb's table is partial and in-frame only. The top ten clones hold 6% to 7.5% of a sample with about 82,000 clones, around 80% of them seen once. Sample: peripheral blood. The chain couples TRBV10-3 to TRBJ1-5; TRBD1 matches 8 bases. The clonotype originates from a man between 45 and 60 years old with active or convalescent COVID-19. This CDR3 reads CAISETGGISNQPQHF. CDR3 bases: TGTGCCATCAGTGAGACAGGGGGAATTAGCAATCAGCCCCAGCATTTT.